These 29 T cell receptor beta chains were all obtained from the same sample, sequenced in a study of graft-versus-host responses after intestinal transplantation (dated by TCRdb to the early 2020s). Library generation was performed with the immunoSEQ multiplex PCR assay. TCRdb limited this immuneACCESS table to in-frame rearrangements with V and J called. A share of clones is missing; checked studies link under half to unresolved V genes, and the rest is unexplained. Present in this sample are 75,000 to 100,000 clones, around 90% of which were seen just once. Jointly, the top ten make up about 16% of the sample. The sample here was PBMCs, taken 453 days after intestinal transplant. The receptor set was obtained from a human patient who received an intestinal transplant, so some T cells may come from the graft donor.

The gene calls are TRBV18 and TRBJ1-3; 12 positions agree with TRBD1. The V gene's germline CDR1 is KGHSH and CDR2 LQKENI. The CDR3 runs 17 residues. Trimming removed 2 bases from V and 0 bases from J; junction bases left unmatched: 2. CDR3 amino acids: CASSPTGQGASGNTIYF. Written as DNA, the CDR3 is TGTGCCAGCTCACCAACGGGACAGGGGGCCTCTGGAAACACCATATATTTT. Full variable domain (outside the CDR3, taken from reference TRBV18 and TRBJ1-3): NAGVMQNPRHLVRRRGQEARLRCSPMKGHSHVYWYRQLPEEGLKFMVYLQKENIIDESGMPKERFSAEFPKEGPSILRIQQVVRGDSAAYFCASSPTGQGASGNTIYFGEGSWLTVV.

This clone was detected only a few times. The rearrangement links TRBV6-1 to TRBJ1-3; TRBD1 might be the D (5 bases). The germline V gene has CDR1 MNHNS and CDR2 SASEGT. Trimming left V 8 bases short and J 0 bases short, with 20 bases between. This CDR3 spans 17 amino acids. The CDR3 spells CASGGTGTWSSGNTIYF. CDR3 nucleotides: TGTGCCAGCGGTGGGACGGGTACCTGGAGCTCTGGAAACACCATATATTTT.

The chain joins TRBV2 to TRBJ2-5; no clear D gene. Per germline, CDR1 SNHLY and CDR2 FYNNEI. This CDR3 region has 12 residues. V gave up 8 bases and J gave up 0 bases, with 7 bases separating them. For the CDR3, the DNA is TGTGCCAGCGGCTTTCACCAAGAGACCCAGTACTTC. Residues: CASGFHQETQYF.

The V and J genes are TRBV5-6 and TRBJ2-5; TRBD2 is a possible D gene (5 bases). V was pared by 4 bases and J by 4 bases, with 20 bases between. Germline CDR1 SGHDT, CDR2 YYEEEE. The CDR3 sequence is 16 residues long. CDR3 in DNA: TGTGCCAGCAGCGACCCAGACACTAGTTTCGGAGAGACCCAGTACTTC. Protein: CASSDPDTSFGETQYF.

The J gene is TRBJ2-7, the V gene TRBV7-2; 7 bases are a match to TRBD2. There are 15 residues in the CDR3. V shed 5 bases and J 2 bases; nucleotides not matched to a gene: 9. The germline gives CDR1 SGHTA, CDR2 FQGNSA. DNA for the CDR3: TGTGCCAGCAGCAACCGAGCAAGCGGGACCTACGAGCAGTACTTC. Translating gives CASSNRASGTYEQYF.

The chain employs TRBV11-1 and TRBJ1-1, with D perhaps TRBD1 (6 bases). The CDR3 is made up of 17 amino acids. V dropped 4 bases and J dropped 5 bases, with 23 bases sitting between them. Germline assignment: CDR1 SGHAT and CDR2 FQDESV (reference sequence). The CDR3, as DNA: TGTGCCAGCAGCTCCTGGCCGGGGGCAGGGTTACGGACTGAAGCTTTCTTT. Translated, it gives CASSSWPGAGLRTEAFF.

The genes are TRBV11-3 and TRBJ1-5; D gene ambiguous. Per the germline V gene, CDR1 is SGHNT and CDR2 is YENEEA. The germline V and J ends were trimmed by 11 bases and 2 bases, with 16 bases remaining between them. The CDR3 length is 14 residues. The CDR3 sequence: CAAEPGRRNQPQHF. The CDR3 bases are TGTGCCGCCGAACCCGGCAGGCGCAATCAGCCCCAGCATTTT.

This chain links TRBV19 with TRBJ2-7; D may be TRBD1 (6 bases). The CDR3 contains 16 residues. V was pared by 5 bases and J by 4 bases, with 21 bases between. Looked up from germline, CDR1 is LNHDA and CDR2 is SQIVND (reference sequence). CDR3 nucleotides: TGTGCCAGTAGTCCGCGGACAGAACACCCGCCTTACGAGCAGTACTTC. Protein product: CASSPRTEHPPYEQYF.

V is TRBV11-2 and J is TRBJ1-6; no firm D call. Germline V gene sequence: CDR1 SGHAT, CDR2 FQNNGV. There are 15 residues in the CDR3. Trimming took off 5 bases at V and 12 bases at J, with 20 bases between the two ends. The CDR3 spells CASSARYGVPEPLHF. Written as DNA, the CDR3 is TGTGCCAGCAGCGCAAGATATGGGGTCCCGGAACCCCTCCACTTT.

Only one count was recorded for this clone. The CDR3 sequence is CASSVLNDSPLHF. CDR3 DNA: TGTGCCAGCAGCGTTCTAAATGACTCACCCCTCCACTTT. The rearrangement links TRBV9 to TRBJ1-6; D is unclear. Germline values: CDR1 SGDLS, CDR2 YYNGEE. The CDR3 loop spans 13 amino acids. V lost 2 bases and J lost 10, with 10 bases in between.

Here the CDR3 reads CASTQDRGVGELFF. CDR3 sequence (DNA): TGCGCCAGCACGCAGGACAGAGGGGTCGGGGAGCTGTTTTTT. V and J are TRBV5-1 and TRBJ2-2; D might be TRBD1 (6 bases). CDR1 is SGHRS and CDR2 is YFSETQ in the germline V gene. CDR3 length equals 14 residues. Between the trimmed V and J ends, which lost 6 bases and 7 bases, there was a span of 16 bases.

The J gene is TRBJ1-1, the V gene TRBV15; D is undetermined. This CDR3 is built from 13 residues. Germline V lookup: CDR1 LNHNV, CDR2 YYDKDF (reference sequence). Trimming stripped 3 bases from V and 0 bases from J, with 5 bases between. In DNA, the CDR3 is TGTGCCACCAGCAGGGGTATGAACACTGAAGCTTTCTTT. It specifies CATSRGMNTEAFF. Using reference TRBV15 and TRBJ1-1 for the parts outside the CDR3, the full variable domain is DAMVIQNPRYQVTQFGKPVTLSCSQTLNHNVMYWYQQKSSQAPKLLFHYYDKDFNNEADTPDNFQSRRPNTSFCFLDIRSPGLGDTAMYLCATSRGMNTEAFFGQGTRLTVV.

This chain links TRBV4-1 with TRBJ1-5; D gene uncertain. Germline-derived CDR1 and CDR2 are MGHRA and YSYEKL. V was pared by 2 bases and J by 0 bases, with 14 bases between. The CDR3 covers 17 residues. As DNA, the CDR3 is TGCGCCAGCAGCCAAAGATTGGGATTGGGTAGCAATCAGCCCCAGCATTTT. As protein: CASSQRLGLGSNQPQHF.

The chain carries TRBV27 and TRBJ1-1, with D possibly TRBD1 on 5 matching bases. Germline V lookup: CDR1 MNHEY, CDR2 SMNVEV (reference sequence). The CDR3 totals 14 residues. With 7 bases removed from V and 1 base from J, the gap between germline ends came to 13 bases. The CDR3 DNA follows: TGTGCCAGCACGACTGGGGGGAGGAACACTGAAGCTTTCTTT. Translating gives CASTTGGRNTEAFF.

This chain connects TRBV6-5 to TRBJ2-7; D possibly uses TRBD1 or TRBD2 (6 bases each). The CDR3 totals 13 residues. CDR1 and CDR2 (germline): MNHEY, SVGAGI. V dropped 10 bases and J dropped 3 bases, with 16 bases sitting between them. This CDR3 reads CATAWGADYEQYF. CDR3 sequence (DNA): TGTGCCACCGCCTGGGGGGCGGACTACGAGCAGTACTTC.

The rearrangement links TRBV29-1 to TRBJ1-1; D remains ambiguous. V lost 4 bases and J lost 5, with 11 bases in between. Germline CDR1 reads SQVTM; CDR2 reads ANQGSEA. The CDR3 loop spans 12 amino acids. The CDR3 is CSVGHPETEAFF. In nucleotides, the CDR3 is TGCAGCGTTGGACACCCGGAAACTGAAGCTTTCTTT. Full variable domain (missing parts from reference TRBV29-1 and TRBJ1-1): SAVISQKPSRDICQRGTSLTIQCQVDSQVTMMFWYRQQPGQSLTLIATANQGSEATYESGFVIDKFPISRPNLTFSTLTVSNMSPEDSSIYLCSVGHPETEAFFGQGTRLTVV.

The V call is TRBV15, the J call TRBJ1-1; D gene uncertain. CDR1 is LNHNV, CDR2 YYDKDF, per germline (reference sequence). V lost 5 bases, J lost 7 bases, and 20 bases lay in between. The CDR3 totals 15 residues. CDR3 amino acids: CATSPTRSGNNEAFF. The CDR3 coding sequence is TGTGCCACCAGCCCCACCCGGTCGGGTAATAATGAAGCTTTCTTT.

The chain combines TRBV6-1 with TRBJ2-7; 7 bases line up with TRBD2. V gave up 10 bases and J gave up 1 base; unmatched junction bases: 13. The CDR3 sequence is 15 residues long. CDR1 is MNHNS and CDR2 is SASEGT in the germline V gene. The CDR3 DNA reads TGTGCCACCATATCGGTAGCTAGCGGTTCCTACGAGCAGTACTTC. Amino acid sequence: CATISVASGSYEQYF.

In nucleotides, the CDR3 is TGTGCCAGCAGCTTAGCCAGGTCCCACGAGCAGTACTTC. As protein: CASSLARSHEQYF. The chain combines TRBV11-2 with TRBJ2-7; D is unresolved. Trimming cost V 1 base and J 5 bases, with 9 bases left between them. CDR1 is SGHAT and CDR2 is FQNNGV in the germline V gene. This CDR3 comprises 13 residues.

V gene TRBV5-1 combines with J gene TRBJ1-2; D may be TRBD1 (5 bases). Germline V CDR1 and CDR2: SGHRS, YFSETQ. The CDR3 contains 14 residues. The germline V and J ends were trimmed by 2 bases and 4 bases, with 12 bases remaining between them. The CDR3 coding sequence is TGCGCCAGCAGCTTAAGGGGCGAGATCTATGGCTACACCTTC. This codes for CASSLRGEIYGYTF.

This clone appeared a single time. A junction boundary mismatches the germline segment, possibly from a read error. This rearrangement joins TRBV7-7 to TRBJ1-1; no clear D. Germline lookup yields CDR1 SSHAT and CDR2 FNYEAQ (reference sequence). The CDR3 loop spans 13 amino acids. For the CDR3, the DNA is TGTGCTAGCAGCTTTTCGCCCAACACTGAAGCTTTCTTT. Protein: CASSFSPNTEAFF.

The J gene is TRBJ2-1, the V gene TRBV1; whether TRBD2, the table's D call, matches the DNA was not checked. TRBV1 is a recognized pseudogene. This CDR3 comprises 17 residues. The chain's CDR3 is CTSSHPAGVALLNEQFF. CDR3 sequence (DNA): TGCACCAGCAGCCACCCCGCCGGAGTAGCTTTGCTCAATGAGCAGTTCTTC.

This sequence joins TRBV18 and TRBJ1-2; tentatively, D is TRBD1 (5 bases). Germline V CDR1 and CDR2: KGHSH, LQKENI. This CDR3 spans 17 amino acids. Trimming cost V 5 bases and J 2 bases, with 21 bases left between them. CDR3 sequence reads: CASSSPNAGTENYGYTF. DNA for the CDR3: TGTGCCAGCTCATCCCCTAACGCCGGGACGGAGAACTATGGCTACACCTTC. Supplemented by reference TRBV18 and TRBJ1-2, the full variable domain reads NAGVMQNPRHLVRRRGQEARLRCSPMKGHSHVYWYRQLPEEGLKFMVYLQKENIIDESGMPKERFSAEFPKEGPSILRIQQVVRGDSAAYFCASSSPNAGTENYGYTFGSGTRLTVV.

The CDR3 loop reads CASSPVVRTSTDTQYF. In DNA form, the CDR3 reads TGTGCCAGCTCACCAGTCGTTCGAACTAGCACAGATACGCAGTATTTT. The J gene is TRBJ2-3, the V gene TRBV18; D gene uncertain. There are 16 residues in the CDR3. V was pared by 2 bases and J by 0 bases, with 12 bases between. Looked up from germline, CDR1 is KGHSH and CDR2 is LQKENI.

The chain joins TRBV6-9 to TRBJ2-7, with D possibly being TRBD1 (5 bases). The CDR3 has 14 amino acids. Trimming stripped 5 bases from V and 3 bases from J, with 14 bases between. The germline CDR1 and CDR2 sequences are MNHGY and SVAAGI. CDR3 in amino acids: CASSPRDVNYEQYF. The CDR3 DNA reads as TGTGCCAGCAGTCCCAGGGATGTCAACTACGAGCAGTACTTC.

The chain links TRBV5-5 to TRBJ2-5; D gene ambiguous. V was shortened by 4 bases and J by 0 bases, with 7 bases between the two germline ends. Germline-derived CDR1 and CDR2 are SGHKS and YYEKEE (reference sequence). The CDR3 runs to 13 residues. The CDR3 DNA is TGTGCCAGCAGCCGGACGGACCAAGAGACCCAGTACTTC. Protein: CASSRTDQETQYF.

This clone was seen a handful of times. The J gene is TRBJ2-7, the V gene TRBV6-6; tentative D call: TRBD2 (6 bases). CDR3 length equals 12 residues. CDR1 and CDR2 (germline): MNHNY, SVGAGI (reference sequence). The V and J ends lost 8 bases and 6 bases respectively, with 14 bases between them. Here the CDR3 reads CASPGDTGEQYF. In DNA form, the CDR3 reads TGTGCCAGCCCGGGGGATACCGGCGAGCAGTACTTC.

The chain joins TRBV4-1 to TRBJ1-3; 10 bases line up with TRBD1. V lost 3 bases, J lost 5 bases, and 4 bases stayed unmatched. Looked up from germline, CDR1 is MGHRA and CDR2 is YSYEKL. The CDR3 spans 15 residues. The CDR3 DNA is TGCGCCAGCAGCCAGGACAGGGGGAACAGAAACACCATATATTTT. It translates to CASSQDRGNRNTIYF.

This clone was seen just once. The chain couples TRBV5-1 to TRBJ2-3; TRBD2 matches at 10 bases. Germline V gives CDR1 SGHRS, CDR2 YFSETQ. The CDR3 totals 16 residues. Trimming at V came to 4 bases and at J to 4 bases, leaving 9 bases not matched to a gene. In nucleotides, the CDR3 is TGCGCCAGCAGCCCACTAGCGGGGAAGGTGGCAGATACGCAGTATTTT. Translation: CASSPLAGKVADTQYF.